A selection of T cell receptor beta chains follows, all from one sample in a study of blood T cell repertoires in COVID-19. Clones were sequenced by immunoSEQ multiplex PCR, and TCRdb holds only the in-frame ones, with some missing. Among some 70,000 clones listed, 80% to 95% were seen once. The sequenced sample consisted of peripheral blood. Receptors originate from a human donor with active COVID-19. The donor label of this sample is uncertain. The CDR3 runs from the conserved cysteine through the conserved F or W. D genes are given only for firm matches. Not every row has a clone size; where given, it reads once, few, many or a size class.

v_call	clone_size	j_call	d_call	cdr3_aa	cdr3_nt
TRBV29-1	NA	TRBJ2-2	NA	CSVGQGGNTGELFF	TGCAGCGTTGGGCAGGGGGGGAACACCGGGGAGCTGTTTTTT
TRBV18	NA	TRBJ2-6	NA	CASSPPGGANVLTF	TGTGCCAGCTCACCACCGGGCGGGGCCAACGTCCTGACTTTC
TRBV29-1	NA	TRBJ1-1	NA	CSVGYPLEGNTEAFF	TGCAGCGTTGGGTATCCTCTAGAAGGGAACACTGAAGCTTTCTTT
TRBV6-6	NA	TRBJ2-5	NA	CASSLGGGTQYF	TGTGCCAGCAGTCTTGGGGGCGGGACCCAGTACTTC
TRBV25-1	NA	TRBJ2-1	NA	CASSTLYNEQFF	TGTGCCAGCAGTACACTATACAATGAGCAGTTCTTC
TRBV19	NA	TRBJ2-7	NA	CASGPVGGIEQYF	TGTGCCAGTGGGCCGGTTGGCGGGATCGAGCAGTACTTC
TRBV2	few	TRBJ1-2	NA	CASIRSWTVSENGYTF	TGTGCCAGCATAAGATCGTGGACAGTTAGTGAGAATGGCTACACCTTC
TRBV5-6	once	TRBJ2-7	TRBD1	CASSPATGTGYEQYF	TGTGCCAGCAGCCCCGCGACAGGGACGGGATACGAGCAGTACTTC
TRBV5-5	NA	TRBJ1-4	NA	CASSLEGREKLFF	TGTGCCAGCAGCTTGGAGGGGCGAGAAAAACTGTTTTTT
TRBV27	NA	TRBJ2-7	NA	CASGQSHYEQYF	TGTGCCAGCGGACAGAGTCACTACGAGCAGTACTTC
TRBV4-3	NA	TRBJ1-2	NA	CASSQDGGARGYTF	TGCGCCAGCAGCCAAGATGGCGGGGCGCGGGGCTACACCTTC
TRBV11-2	NA	TRBJ2-1	NA	CASSPKRRLTYNEQFF	TGTGCCAGCAGCCCCAAACGGAGACTCACCTACAATGAGCAGTTCTTC
TRBV4-3	NA	TRBJ2-1	TRBD2	CASSQATTGLAGNNEQFF	TGCGCCAGCAGCCAAGCCACTACCGGACTAGCGGGAAACAATGAGCAGTTCTTC
TRBV14	NA	TRBJ2-7	NA	CASRRGGLYEQYF	TGTGCCAGCAGAAGGGGGGGCCTTTACGAGCAGTACTTC
TRBV4-3	NA	TRBJ2-3	TRBD2	CASSTLTSDTDTQYF	TGCGCCAGCAGCACCCTTACTAGCGACACAGATACGCAGTATTTT
TRBV18	NA	TRBJ1-6	TRBD1	CASSAGTGVNSPLHF	TGTGCCAGCTCGGCCGGGACAGGGGTTAATTCACCCCTCCACTTT
TRBV25-1	NA	TRBJ1-4	TRBD1	CASSKRQGANEKLFF	TGTGCCAGCAGTAAACGACAGGGGGCTAATGAAAAACTGTTTTTT
TRBV7-2	NA	TRBJ2-2	TRBD1	CASSPGTGGYTGELFF	TGTGCCAGCAGCCCCGGGACAGGGGGGTACACCGGGGAGCTGTTTTTT
TRBV7-9	NA	TRBJ1-1	NA	CASSITGSTEAFF	TGTGCCAGCAGCATAACAGGGTCCACTGAAGCTTTCTTT
TRBV7-2	NA	TRBJ2-7	TRBD2	CASSLERGLSYEQYF	TGTGCCAGCAGCTTAGAGCGGGGGCTCTCCTACGAGCAGTACTTC
TRBV3-1/TRBV3-2	NA	TRBJ2-5	NA	CASSQVEGRRGETQYF	TGTGCCAGCAGCCAAGTAGAGGGCCGCAGGGGTGAGACCCAGTACTTC
TRBV4-1	NA	TRBJ1-6	NA	CASSLSWGDYNSPLHF	TGCGCCAGCAGCCTTAGCTGGGGGGATTATAATTCACCCCTCCACTTT
TRBV6-5	NA	TRBJ2-3	NA	CASIDSSTDTQYF	TGTGCCAGTATTGACAGCAGCACAGATACGCAGTATTTT
TRBV28	NA	TRBJ1-5	NA	CAHRRVKEPQHF	TGTGCCCATAGGAGGGTTAAGGAGCCCCAGCATTTT
TRBV4-3	NA	TRBJ2-7	NA	CASSQEPRGRSRTF	TGCGCCAGCAGCCAAGAACCGCGCGGTAGGTCGCGCACCTTC
TRBV12-3/TRBV12-4	once	TRBJ1-2	NA	CASSLQGGGGYTF	TGTGCCAGCAGCTTGCAGGGCGGAGGGGGCTACACCTTC
TRBV15	NA	TRBJ2-1	NA	CATSRTNYNEQFF	TGTGCCACCAGCAGGACAAACTACAATGAGCAGTTCTTC
TRBV5-8	NA	TRBJ1-2	NA	CASSLSGGYGYTF	TGTGCCAGCAGCTTGAGTGGCGGCTATGGCTACACCTTC
TRBV28	NA	TRBJ2-1	TRBD2	CASSLSGRSSNEQFF	TGTGCCAGCAGTCTTAGCGGGAGGAGCAGCAATGAGCAGTTCTTC
TRBV5-8	NA	TRBJ2-3	NA	CASSLGADTQYF	TGTGCCAGCAGCTTAGGGGCAGATACGCAGTATTTT
TRBV7-2	NA	TRBJ1-1	TRBD1	CASSLVGQGASEAFF	TGTGCCAGCAGCTTAGTAGGGCAGGGGGCATCTGAAGCTTTCTTT
TRBV6-5	NA	TRBJ1-5	NA	CASRLRGNQPQHF	TGTGCCAGCCGCCTACGGGGCAATCAGCCCCAGCATTTT
TRBV19	NA	TRBJ1-5	NA	CASSIPQGQPQHF	TGTGCCAGTAGTATCCCCCAGGGCCAGCCCCAGCATTTT
TRBV18	NA	TRBJ2-7	TRBD1	CASSPPGQGSGEQYF	TGTGCCAGCTCACCACCGGGACAGGGTTCGGGCGAGCAGTACTTC
TRBV5-8	NA	TRBJ2-1	TRBD2	CASSLARVAGGPGHEQFF	TGTGCCAGCAGCTTGGCCAGGGTAGCGGGAGGGCCGGGCCATGAGCAGTTCTTC
TRBV3-1/TRBV3-2	NA	TRBJ1-3	TRBD1	CASSGDSGNTIYF	TGTGCCAGCAGCGGGGACAGTGGAAACACCATATATTTT
TRBV20-1	NA	TRBJ1-1	NA	CSASSVAEAFF	TGCAGTGCTAGTAGCGTTGCTGAAGCTTTCTTT
TRBV7-2	NA	TRBJ2-5	TRBD2	CASSLAASGSGTQYF	TGTGCCAGCAGCTTAGCCGCTAGCGGGAGCGGGACCCAGTACTTC
TRBV28	NA	TRBJ1-1	NA	CASSQNTEAFF	TGTGCCAGCAGTCAGAACACTGAAGCTTTCTTT
TRBV11-2	NA	TRBJ1-5	NA	CASSPTEGSNQPQHF	TGTGCCAGCAGCCCAACTGAGGGAAGCAATCAGCCCCAGCATTTT
TRBV19	NA	TRBJ1-4	TRBD1	CASSGWDSDNRGLGERLFF	TGTGCCAGTAGTGGTTGGGACAGCGATAACCGGGGGTTAGGGGAAAGACTGTTTTTT
TRBV5-1	NA	TRBJ2-2	TRBD1	CASSRDRGPGELFF	TGCGCCAGCAGCCGGGACAGGGGTCCCGGGGAGCTGTTTTTT
TRBV10-1	NA	TRBJ2-3	NA	CASSEGGARYVTQYF	TGCGCCAGCAGTGAAGGGGGAGCTCGATATGTTACGCAGTATTTT
TRBV7-3	NA	TRBJ2-1	TRBD2	CASSSSGRASNEQFF	TGTGCCAGCAGCTCTAGCGGGAGGGCCTCGAATGAGCAGTTCTTC
TRBV10-1	NA	TRBJ1-5	TRBD1	CASMGPRQGCSNQPQHF	TGCGCCAGCATGGGGCCCCGACAGGGATGCAGCAATCAGCCCCAGCATTTT
TRBV4-1	NA	TRBJ2-1	TRBD2	CASSQEGSGISGEQFF	TGCGCCAGCAGCCAAGAAGGTAGCGGGATAAGCGGTGAGCAGTTCTTC
TRBV19	NA	TRBJ2-5	TRBD1	CASSIPDRGRETQYF	TGTGCCAGTAGTATCCCCGACAGGGGACGAGAGACCCAGTACTTC
TRBV7-9	once	TRBJ2-1	TRBD2	CASSLGSGGVLNEQFF	TGTGCCAGCAGCTTAGGTAGCGGGGGCGTTCTCAATGAGCAGTTCTTC
TRBV2	NA	TRBJ2-5	TRBD2	CASNLAGRETQYF	TGTGCCAGCAATCTAGCGGGAAGAGAGACCCAGTACTTC
TRBV28	NA	TRBJ1-1	NA	CARSRDREAFF	TGTGCCAGGTCCAGGGATCGCGAAGCTTTCTTT
TRBV28	NA	TRBJ2-7	NA	CASSSSSAKVGEQYF	TGTGCCAGCAGTTCCTCGAGCGCCAAGGTCGGCGAGCAGTACTTC